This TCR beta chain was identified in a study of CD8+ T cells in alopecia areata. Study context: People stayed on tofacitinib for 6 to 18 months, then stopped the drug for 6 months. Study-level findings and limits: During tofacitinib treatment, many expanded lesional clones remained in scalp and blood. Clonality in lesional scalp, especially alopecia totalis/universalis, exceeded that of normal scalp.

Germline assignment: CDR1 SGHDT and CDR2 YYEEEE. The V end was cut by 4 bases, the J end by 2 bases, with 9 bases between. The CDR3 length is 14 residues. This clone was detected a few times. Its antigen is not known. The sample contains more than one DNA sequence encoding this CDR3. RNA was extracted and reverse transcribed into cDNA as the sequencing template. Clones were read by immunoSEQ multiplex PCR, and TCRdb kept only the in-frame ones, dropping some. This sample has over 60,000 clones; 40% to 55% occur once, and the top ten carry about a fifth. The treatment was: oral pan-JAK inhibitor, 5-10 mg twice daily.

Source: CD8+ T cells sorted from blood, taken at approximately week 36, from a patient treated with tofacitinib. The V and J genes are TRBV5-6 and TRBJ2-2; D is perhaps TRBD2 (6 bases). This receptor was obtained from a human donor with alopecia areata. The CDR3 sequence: CASSPGLNTGELFF. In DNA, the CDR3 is TGTGCCAGCAGCCCGGGACTTAACACCGGGGAGCTGTTTTTT. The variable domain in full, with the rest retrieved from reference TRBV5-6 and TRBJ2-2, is DAGVTQSPTHLIKTRGQQVTLRCSPKSGHDTVSWYQQALGQGPQFIFQYYEEEERQRGNFPDRFSGHQFPNYSSELNVNALLLGDSALYLCASSPGLNTGELFFGEGSRLTVL.